This TCR beta chain was identified in a study of cytomegalovirus exposure and HLA in healthy donors. Study-wide context: The 600 to 800 first-cohort repertoires shared a platform with the roughly 110 validation repertoires, as reported in a later analysis.

Study results and caveats: Across donors, most TCRs were seen rarely, yet some public ones were widespread. About 150 TCR beta chains were listed as cytomegalovirus-associated.

Libraries were prepared by immunoSEQ multiplex PCR; TCRdb keeps only in-frame clonotypes and omits some of them. In the table there are about 100,000 clones, just under 95% of which are singletons. Comments on this clone: No antigen is known for it.

The clonotype was recovered from a woman aged 18-35 years in good health and CMV-seronegative. The sequencing input was PBMCs.

CDR3 protein: CASTPKGWREFDEQYF. The DNA of the CDR3 is TGTGCCAGCACCCCCAAAGGGTGGCGGGAGTTTGACGAGCAGTACTTC. This chain links TRBV7-9 with TRBJ2-7; TRBD2 matches at 7 bases. V was pared by 7 bases and J by 5 bases, with 17 bases of the junction left unmatched. The germline CDR1 and CDR2 sequences are SEHNR and FQNEAQ (reference sequence). CDR3 length equals 16 residues.